The source of this T cell receptor beta chain is a study of cytomegalovirus exposure and HLA in healthy donors. Study-wide points: As a later analysis revealed, most CMV-associated TCR beta chains appeared HLA-restricted. Indistinguishable V segments, including TRBV6-2 and TRBV6-3, were excluded. Among TCR sequences, most were rare, though some public TCRs appeared in many donors.

Donors counted as nominally healthy when sampled, yet unrecorded immune exposures were likely. PCR amplification relied on 60 Vbeta primers (plus 13 Jbeta primers). The assay was immunoSEQ multiplex PCR, and TCRdb's table has in-frame clones only and misses some. The sample shows some 44,000 clones, around 90% of them seen only once. Per germline, CDR1 MNHNS and CDR2 SASEGT. The CDR3 length is 15 residues. V trimming: 6 bases; J trimming: 7 bases; junction bases outside the gene matches: 14. As concerns this clone: The antigen remains unidentified.

The sequenced sample was PBMCs. The V and J genes are TRBV6-1 and TRBJ1-2; 7 bases line up with TRBD1. The clonotype originates from a woman in her thirties or forties in good health and CMV-seropositive. CDR3 nucleotide sequence: TGTGCCAGCAGGGGAGCCGGGACAGCCCTTGGTGGCTACACCTTC. Its protein is CASRGAGTALGGYTF.